Listed below are T cell receptor beta chains from one sample, sequenced in a study of blood T cell repertoires in COVID-19. The table came from immunoSEQ multiplex PCR; TCRdb's copy has only in-frame clones and leaves some out. The data hold about 80,000 clones, with roughly four fifths observed a single time. The sample taken for sequencing was peripheral blood. The receptors derive from a human donor in a cohort sampled during active COVID-19. The CDR3 runs from the conserved cysteine through the conserved F or W. The D gene is left open where the match is weak. Size is stated for part of the rows, as once, few or many counts, or as a class when the clone is expanded.

abundance	v_gene	j_gene	d_gene	CDR3aa	CDR3nt
.	TRBV7-9	TRBJ1-6	TRBD1	CASSKRTGAAPLHF	TGTGCCAGCAGCAAAAGGACAGGGGCGGCCCCCCTCCACTTT
.	TRBV2	TRBJ1-2	TRBD1	CASSEGAGGNYGYTF	TGTGCCAGCAGTGAGGGGGCAGGGGGTAACTATGGCTACACCTTC
.	TRBV18	TRBJ2-6	.	CASSPPGWGPGANVLTF	TGTGCCAGCTCACCACCGGGGTGGGGCCCTGGGGCCAACGTCCTGACTTTC
.	TRBV5-6	TRBJ2-7	.	CASSERYEQYF	TGTGCCAGCAGCGAGAGATACGAGCAGTACTTC
.	TRBV7-8	TRBJ2-1	.	CASSLKPGLAYNEQFF	TGTGCCAGCAGCTTAAAACCCGGGTTGGCCTACAATGAGCAGTTCTTC
.	TRBV3-1/TRBV3-2	TRBJ2-2	TRBD1	CASSPGQGVGELFF	TGTGCCAGCAGCCCGGGACAGGGGGTCGGGGAGCTGTTTTTT
.	TRBV18	TRBJ2-1	TRBD1	CASSRIDRVLGNEQFF	TGTGCCAGCTCACGAATCGACAGGGTACTAGGCAATGAGCAGTTCTTC
.	TRBV19	TRBJ1-4	TRBD1	CASTPRLFWDRGRIGEKLFF	TGTGCCAGTACCCCCCGACTGTTTTGGGACAGGGGGCGTATCGGTGAAAAACTGTTTTTT
.	TRBV2	TRBJ1-5	TRBD1	CASSGTGGLQPQHF	TGTGCCAGCAGTGGGACAGGGGGCCTTCAGCCCCAGCATTTT
.	TRBV5-4	TRBJ1-2	TRBD1	CASSFKGQGRNGYTF	TGTGCCAGCAGCTTTAAGGGACAGGGTAGAAATGGCTACACCTTC
.	TRBV7-9	TRBJ2-7	.	CASSLGQVAYEQYF	TGTGCCAGCAGCTTAGGACAGGTCGCCTACGAGCAGTACTTC
.	TRBV6-5	TRBJ1-5	.	CASRTGASNQPQHF	TGTGCCAGCAGGACAGGAGCCAGCAATCAGCCCCAGCATTTT
.	TRBV3-1/TRBV3-2	TRBJ1-5	.	CASSQEWGDGQPQHF	TGTGCCAGCAGCCAAGAATGGGGGGACGGACAGCCCCAGCATTTT
.	TRBV2	TRBJ1-4	TRBD1	CASKPGQANEKLFF	TGTGCCAGCAAACCGGGACAGGCTAATGAAAAACTGTTTTTT
.	TRBV7-2	TRBJ2-6	.	CASRYMFAGANVLTF	TGTGCCAGCAGGTATATGTTCGCTGGGGCCAACGTCCTGACTTTC
few	TRBV7-2	TRBJ2-6	TRBD1	CASRPGQGVSGANVLTF	TGTGCCAGCAGACCGGGACAGGGGGTCTCTGGGGCCAACGTCCTGACTTTC
.	TRBV18	TRBJ1-2	TRBD1	CASSSGGIYGYTF	TGTGCCAGCTCGTCAGGGGGTATCTATGGCTACACCTTC
few	TRBV3-1/TRBV3-2	TRBJ1-3	.	CASSRRRASGNTIYF	TGTGCCAGCAGCCGGCGGCGGGCTTCTGGAAACACCATATATTTT
.	TRBV19	TRBJ1-1	.	CASSRGGSLNTEAFF	TGTGCCAGTAGTAGGGGAGGCAGCCTGAACACTGAAGCTTTCTTT
.	TRBV5-8	TRBJ2-1	.	CASSLWQGSNEQFF	TGTGCCAGCAGCTTGTGGCAGGGGAGCAATGAGCAGTTCTTC
.	TRBV11-3	TRBJ2-2	.	CASSLIYRAQGHGELFF	TGTGCCAGCAGCTTAATTTATCGGGCCCAAGGACACGGGGAGCTGTTTTTT
.	TRBV14	TRBJ1-1	TRBD1	CASRPGQGRSEAFF	TGTGCCAGCAGGCCGGGACAGGGGAGGTCTGAAGCTTTCTTT
.	TRBV27	TRBJ2-3	.	CASSGGRTDTQYF	TGTGCCAGCAGCGGGGGGCGCACAGATACGCAGTATTTT
.	TRBV7-9	TRBJ2-1	.	CASSSPYDSSEQFF	TGTGCCAGCAGCTCCCCCTACGACTCATCGGAGCAGTTCTTC
.	TRBV5-6	TRBJ1-3	.	CASTRGANGTIYF	TGTGCCAGCACCCGGGGGGCAAACGGGACCATATATTTT
.	TRBV2	TRBJ2-4	.	CASSENQGMLAKNIQYF	TGTGCCAGCAGTGAAAATCAGGGAATGCTAGCCAAAAACATTCAGTACTTC
.	TRBV7-2	TRBJ2-5	TRBD2	CASSHGSGAEETQYF	TGTGCCAGCAGCCACGGTAGCGGGGCGGAGGAGACCCAGTACTTC
few	TRBV18	TRBJ1-5	TRBD1	CASSRQGASQPQHF	TGTGCCAGCTCTCGACAGGGGGCGAGTCAGCCCCAGCATTTT
.	TRBV5-1	TRBJ1-4	.	CASSGGQILTNEKLFF	TGCGCCAGCAGCGGCGGACAGATTCTAACTAATGAAAAACTGTTTTTT
.	TRBV9	TRBJ1-1	.	CASSRVGTGEAFF	TGTGCCAGCAGCCGAGTCGGTACAGGTGAAGCTTTCTTT
.	TRBV12-3/TRBV12-4	TRBJ1-1	TRBD1	CASSRTGGTEAFF	TGTGCCAGCAGCCGTACAGGGGGCACTGAAGCTTTCTTT
.	TRBV5-5	TRBJ2-7	.	CASSLGAVPSYEQYF	TGTGCCAGCAGCTTGGGTGCGGTACCCTCCTACGAGCAGTACTTC
.	TRBV10-3	TRBJ1-6	.	CAISESSRDNSPLHF	TGTGCCATCAGTGAGTCGAGCCGGGATAATTCACCCCTCCACTTT
.	TRBV7-9	TRBJ2-2	.	CASSQVTTELFF	TGTGCCAGCAGCCAGGTAACGACGGAGCTGTTTTTT
.	TRBV10-3	TRBJ2-7	TRBD2	CAISPSSGSTYEQYF	TGTGCCATCAGTCCATCTAGCGGAAGTACCTACGAGCAGTACTTC
.	TRBV7-8	TRBJ2-2	TRBD2	CASSLRRTSGGAGELFF	TGTGCCAGCAGCCTCCGACGGACTAGCGGGGGGGCCGGGGAGCTGTTTTTT
.	TRBV23-1	TRBJ2-7	TRBD1	CASSTYRTGGSGEQYF	TGCGCCAGCAGTACTTACCGGACAGGGGGATCTGGCGAGCAGTACTTC
.	TRBV19	TRBJ2-5	.	CASSASGGGETQYF	TGTGCCAGTAGCGCTAGCGGAGGGGGAGAGACCCAGTACTTC
.	TRBV5-6	TRBJ2-5	.	CASSLGGRKEETQYF	TGTGCCAGCAGCTTGGGCGGGCGGAAGGAAGAGACCCAGTACTTC
.	TRBV12-3/TRBV12-4	TRBJ1-5	.	CASSFSGNQPQHF	TGTGCCAGCAGTTTCTCAGGGAACCAGCCCCAGCATTTT
.	TRBV13	TRBJ2-1	TRBD2	CASSLRGVLPYNEQFF	TGTGCCAGCAGCTTGCGGGGGGTCCTCCCCTACAATGAGCAGTTCTTC
.	TRBV27	TRBJ2-1	TRBD1	CASRRTGALYNEQFF	TGTGCCAGCAGGCGAACAGGGGCCCTCTACAATGAGCAGTTCTTC
.	TRBV5-1	TRBJ2-1	TRBD1	CASRWTGGYNEQFF	TGCGCCAGCAGGTGGACAGGTGGCTACAATGAGCAGTTCTTC
few	TRBV6-5	TRBJ1-5	.	CASSLGGAAQPQHF	TGTGCCAGCAGTTTAGGGGGGGCTGCTCAGCCCCAGCATTTT
.	TRBV5-1	TRBJ2-3	TRBD2	CASSSGLAADTQYF	TGCGCCAGCAGCTCAGGACTAGCGGCAGATACGCAGTATTTT
once	TRBV7-3	TRBJ2-1	TRBD1	CASSPARDSHNEQFF	TGTGCCAGCAGCCCAGCCCGGGACAGCCACAATGAGCAGTTCTTC
.	TRBV7-6	TRBJ2-5	.	CASSREVGDVQETQYF	TGTGCCAGCAGCCGTGAAGTCGGGGATGTCCAAGAGACCCAGTACTTC
.	TRBV5-1	TRBJ1-2	.	CASSEQPDPNYGYTF	TGCGCCAGCAGCGAACAGCCAGATCCGAACTATGGCTACACCTTC
.	TRBV2	TRBJ2-1	TRBD2	CASSEGLAGGLYEQFF	TGTGCCAGCAGCGAGGGACTAGCGGGGGGGTTGTATGAGCAGTTCTTC
once	TRBV2	TRBJ2-1	TRBD2	CASRHGGASYNEQFF	TGTGCCAGCAGGCACGGGGGGGCCTCCTACAATGAGCAGTTCTTC
.	TRBV5-8	TRBJ1-3	.	CASSWGGAVGNTIYF	TGTGCCAGCAGCTGGGGGGGGGCCGTCGGAAACACCATATATTTT
.	TRBV27	TRBJ1-1	.	CASMVHRNTEAFF	TGTGCCAGCATGGTCCACAGGAACACTGAAGCTTTCTTT
.	TRBV5-1	TRBJ2-3	.	CASSTRTNTDTQYF	TGCGCCAGCAGCACTAGGACTAACACAGATACGCAGTATTTT
.	TRBV9	TRBJ1-1	.	CASSGGRHRNTEAFF	TGTGCCAGCAGCGGGGGCAGACACCGGAACACTGAAGCTTTCTTT
.	TRBV7-2	TRBJ2-5	TRBD2	CASSFPGTNRETQYF	TGTGCCAGCAGCTTCCCCGGGACTAATCGGGAGACCCAGTACTTC